The present T cell receptor beta chain was sequenced within a study of blood T cells in healthy people across ages. Trimming left V 3 bases short and J 6 bases short, with 13 bases between. Germline V CDR1 and CDR2: SGHDT, YYEEEE. This CDR3 is 14 amino acids long. Study findings and constraints: One million T cells yielded diversity estimates that were considered underestimates.

For the second PCR, which ran for roughly 6 to 11 cycles, a sample-barcoded 5' primer and a J-beta primer mix were used. TCRdb called the 5' RACE reads again in MiXCR, with one record for every CDR3 protein. The data hold around 990,000 distinct CDR3 sequences, with under 30% observed a single time. This clonotype turned up a few times. Its matching antigen is unknown. Separately, the same data were catalogued under a study of T cells of mothers and their children. Turning to that study: The M1S primer of the second PCR added sample barcodes and 2-4 random nucleotides.

The J gene is TRBJ2-1, the V gene TRBV5-6; no reliable D call. The sequence derives from a girl aged 2 to 10 in good health. The material sequenced was blood. CDR3 coding DNA: TGTGCCAGCAGCTCTCTGGGCGGTACCAATGAGCAGTTCTTC. Translating gives CASSSLGGTNEQFF.